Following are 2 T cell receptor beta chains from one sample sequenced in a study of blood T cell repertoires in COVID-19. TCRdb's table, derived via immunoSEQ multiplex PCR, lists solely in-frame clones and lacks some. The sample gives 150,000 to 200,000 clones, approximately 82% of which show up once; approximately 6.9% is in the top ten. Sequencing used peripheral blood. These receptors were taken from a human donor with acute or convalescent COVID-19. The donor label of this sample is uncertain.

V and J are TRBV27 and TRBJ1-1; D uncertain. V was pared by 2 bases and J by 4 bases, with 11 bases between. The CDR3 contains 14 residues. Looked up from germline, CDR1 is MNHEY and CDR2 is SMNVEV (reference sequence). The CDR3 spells CASSLGGIGTEAFF. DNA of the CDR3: TGTGCCAGCAGTTTAGGAGGGATCGGCACTGAAGCTTTCTTT.

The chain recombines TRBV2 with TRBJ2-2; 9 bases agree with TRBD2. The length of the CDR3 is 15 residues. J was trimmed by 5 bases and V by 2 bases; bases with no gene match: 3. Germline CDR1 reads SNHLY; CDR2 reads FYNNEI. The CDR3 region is CASSELAGNTGELFF. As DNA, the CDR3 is TGTGCCAGCAGTGAACTAGCGGGAAATACCGGGGAGCTGTTTTTT.